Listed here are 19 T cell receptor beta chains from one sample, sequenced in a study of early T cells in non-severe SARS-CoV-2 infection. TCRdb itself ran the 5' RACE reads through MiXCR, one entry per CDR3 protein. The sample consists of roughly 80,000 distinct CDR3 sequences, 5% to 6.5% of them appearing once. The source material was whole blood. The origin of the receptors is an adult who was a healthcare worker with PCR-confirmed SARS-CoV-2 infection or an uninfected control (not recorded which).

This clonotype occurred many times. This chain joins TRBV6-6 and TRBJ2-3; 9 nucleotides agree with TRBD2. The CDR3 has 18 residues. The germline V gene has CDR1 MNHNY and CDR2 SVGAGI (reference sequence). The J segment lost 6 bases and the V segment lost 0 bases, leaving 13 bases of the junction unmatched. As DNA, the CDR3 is TGTGCCAGCAGTTACTCGAGTTCGGCGGGAGGGCAGGCCGATACGCAGTATTTT. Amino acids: CASSYSSSAGGQADTQYF.

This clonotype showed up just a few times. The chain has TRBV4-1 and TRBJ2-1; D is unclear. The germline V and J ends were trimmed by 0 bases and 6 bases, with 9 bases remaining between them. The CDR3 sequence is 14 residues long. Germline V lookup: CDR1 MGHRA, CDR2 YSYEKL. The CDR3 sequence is CASSQDFRSNEQFF. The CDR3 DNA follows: TGCGCCAGCAGCCAAGATTTTCGGAGCAATGAGCAGTTCTTC.

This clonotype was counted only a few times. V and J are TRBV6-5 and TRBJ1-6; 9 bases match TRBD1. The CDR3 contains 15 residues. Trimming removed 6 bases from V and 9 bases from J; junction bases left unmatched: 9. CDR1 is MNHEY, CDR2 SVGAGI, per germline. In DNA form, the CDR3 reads TGTGCCAGCAGCCCTACCGGGACAGGGTTTTCACCCCTCCACTTT. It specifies CASSPTGTGFSPLHF.

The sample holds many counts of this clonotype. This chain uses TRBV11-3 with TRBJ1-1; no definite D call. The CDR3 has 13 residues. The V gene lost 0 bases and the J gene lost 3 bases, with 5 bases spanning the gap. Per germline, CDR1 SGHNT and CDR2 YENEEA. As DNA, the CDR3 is TGTGCCAGCAGCTTAGAGAGTTACACTGAAGCTTTCTTT. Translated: CASSLESYTEAFF.

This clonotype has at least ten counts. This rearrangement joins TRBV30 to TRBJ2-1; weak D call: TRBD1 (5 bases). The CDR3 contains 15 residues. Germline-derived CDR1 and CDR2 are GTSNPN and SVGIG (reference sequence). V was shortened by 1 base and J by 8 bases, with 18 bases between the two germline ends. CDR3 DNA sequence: TGTGCCTGGAGTGACGTGGCAAGGGGCTTCCATGAGCAGTTCTTC. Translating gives CAWSDVARGFHEQFF.

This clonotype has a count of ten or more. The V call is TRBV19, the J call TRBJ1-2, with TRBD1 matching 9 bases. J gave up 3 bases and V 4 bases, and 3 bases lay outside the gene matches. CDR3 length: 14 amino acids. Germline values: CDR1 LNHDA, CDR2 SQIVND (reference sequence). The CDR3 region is CASSRDRADYGYTF. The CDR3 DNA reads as TGTGCCAGTAGTAGGGACAGGGCTGACTATGGCTACACCTTC. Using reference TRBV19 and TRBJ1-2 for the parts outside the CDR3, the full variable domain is DGGITQSPKYLFRKEGQNVTLSCEQNLNHDAMYWYRQDPGQGLRLIYYSQIVNDFQKGDIAEGYSVSREKKESFPLTVTSAQKNPTAFYLCASSRDRADYGYTFGSGTRLTVV.

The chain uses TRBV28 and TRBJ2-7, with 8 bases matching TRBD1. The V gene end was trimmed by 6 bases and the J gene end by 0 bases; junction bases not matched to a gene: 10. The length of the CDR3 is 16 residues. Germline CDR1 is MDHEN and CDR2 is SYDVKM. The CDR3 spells CASRIGDRITSYEQYF. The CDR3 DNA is TGTGCCAGCAGGATCGGGGACAGGATAACCTCCTACGAGCAGTACTTC.

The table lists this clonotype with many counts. CDR3 sequence: CASARRQGSGANVLTF. CDR3 in DNA: TGTGCCAGCGCTAGGAGACAGGGCTCTGGGGCCAACGTCCTGACTTTC. This chain joins TRBV7-2 and TRBJ2-6, with 7 bases identical to TRBD1. This CDR3 is built from 16 residues. V trimming: 8 bases; J trimming: 0 bases; junction bases outside the gene matches: 7. CDR1 is SGHTA, CDR2 FQGNSA, per germline.

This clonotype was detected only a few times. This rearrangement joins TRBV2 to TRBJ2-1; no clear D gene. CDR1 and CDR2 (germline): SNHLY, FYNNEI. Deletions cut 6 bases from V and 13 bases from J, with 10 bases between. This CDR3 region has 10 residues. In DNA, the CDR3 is TGTGCCAGCAGGACTTCAACTCAGTTCTTC. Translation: CASRTSTQFF.

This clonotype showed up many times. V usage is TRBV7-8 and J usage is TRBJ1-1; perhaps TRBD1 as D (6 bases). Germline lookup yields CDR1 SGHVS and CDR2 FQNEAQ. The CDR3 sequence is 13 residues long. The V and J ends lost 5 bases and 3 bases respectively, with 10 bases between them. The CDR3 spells CASSRKGDTEAFF. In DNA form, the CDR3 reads TGTGCCAGCAGCCGTAAGGGGGACACTGAAGCTTTCTTT.

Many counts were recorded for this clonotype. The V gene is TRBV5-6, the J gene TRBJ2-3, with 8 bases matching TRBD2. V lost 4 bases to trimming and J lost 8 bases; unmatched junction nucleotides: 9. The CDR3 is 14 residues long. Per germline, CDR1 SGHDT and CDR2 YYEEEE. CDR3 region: CASSTLTSEGTQYF. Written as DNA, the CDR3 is TGTGCCAGCAGCACACTGACTAGCGAGGGTACGCAGTATTTT.

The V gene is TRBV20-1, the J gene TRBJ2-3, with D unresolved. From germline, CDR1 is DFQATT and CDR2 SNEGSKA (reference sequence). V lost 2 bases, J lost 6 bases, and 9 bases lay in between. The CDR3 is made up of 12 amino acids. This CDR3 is CSARLYSDTQYF. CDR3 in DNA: TGCAGTGCTAGACTATATAGTGATACGCAGTATTTT.

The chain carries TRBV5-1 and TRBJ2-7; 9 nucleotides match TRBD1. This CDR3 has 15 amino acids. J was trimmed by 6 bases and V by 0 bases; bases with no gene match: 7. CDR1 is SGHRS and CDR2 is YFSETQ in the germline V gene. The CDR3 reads CASSLAKGQGSEQYF. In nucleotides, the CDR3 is TGCGCCAGCAGCTTGGCCAAGGGACAGGGTTCCGAGCAGTACTTC. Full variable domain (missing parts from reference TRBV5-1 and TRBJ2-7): KAGVTQTPRYLIKTRGQQVTLSCSPISGHRSVSWYQQTPGQGLQFLFEYFSETQRNKGNFPGRFSGRQFSNSRSEMNVSTLELGDSALYLCASSLAKGQGSEQYFGPGTRLTVT.

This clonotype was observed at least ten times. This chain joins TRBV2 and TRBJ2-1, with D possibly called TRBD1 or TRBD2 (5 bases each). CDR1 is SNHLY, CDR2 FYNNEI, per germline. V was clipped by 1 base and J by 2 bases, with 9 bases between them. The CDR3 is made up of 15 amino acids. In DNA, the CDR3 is TGTGCCAGCAGTGAAGGGGGGAGCCCCTACAATGAGCAGTTCTTC. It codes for CASSEGGSPYNEQFF. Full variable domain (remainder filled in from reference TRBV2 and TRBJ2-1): EPEVTQTPSHQVTQMGQEVILRCVPISNHLYFYWYRQILGQKVEFLVSFYNNEISEKSEIFDDQFSVERPDGSNFTLKIRSTKLEDSAMYFCASSEGGSPYNEQFFGPGTRLTVL.

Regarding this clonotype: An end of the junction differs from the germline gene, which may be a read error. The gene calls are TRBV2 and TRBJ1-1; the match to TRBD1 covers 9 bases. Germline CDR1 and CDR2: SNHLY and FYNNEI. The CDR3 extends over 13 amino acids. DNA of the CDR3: TGTGCTAGCACGGACAGGGGGAACACTGAAGCTTTCTTT. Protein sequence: CASTDRGNTEAFF.

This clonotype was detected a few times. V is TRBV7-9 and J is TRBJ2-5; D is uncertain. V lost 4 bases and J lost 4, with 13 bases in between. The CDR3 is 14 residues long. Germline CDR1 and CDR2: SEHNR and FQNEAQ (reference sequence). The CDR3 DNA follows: TGTGCCAGCAGCTCCGAGAAGTGGAGAGAGACCCAGTACTTC. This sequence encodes CASSSEKWRETQYF. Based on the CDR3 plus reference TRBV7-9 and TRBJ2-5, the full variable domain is DTGVSQNPRHKITKRGQNVTFRCDPISEHNRLYWYRQTLGQGPEFLTYFQNEAQLEKSRLLSDRFSAERPKGSFSTLEIQRTEQGDSAMYLCASSSEKWRETQYFGPGTRLLVL.

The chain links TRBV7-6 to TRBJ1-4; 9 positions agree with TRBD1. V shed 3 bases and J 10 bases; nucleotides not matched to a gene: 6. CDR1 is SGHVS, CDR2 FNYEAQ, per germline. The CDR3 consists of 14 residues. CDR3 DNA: TGTGCCAGCAGCTTTACAACAGGGGGCGGAAAACTGTTTTTT. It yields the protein CASSFTTGGGKLFF.

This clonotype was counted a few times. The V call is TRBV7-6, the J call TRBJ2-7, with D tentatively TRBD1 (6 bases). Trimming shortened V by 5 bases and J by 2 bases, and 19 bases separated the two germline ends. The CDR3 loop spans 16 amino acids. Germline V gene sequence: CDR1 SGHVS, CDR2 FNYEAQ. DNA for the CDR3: TGTGCCAGCAGCCCCCCCATAGGGACACCAACCTACGAGCAGTACTTC. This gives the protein CASSPPIGTPTYEQYF.

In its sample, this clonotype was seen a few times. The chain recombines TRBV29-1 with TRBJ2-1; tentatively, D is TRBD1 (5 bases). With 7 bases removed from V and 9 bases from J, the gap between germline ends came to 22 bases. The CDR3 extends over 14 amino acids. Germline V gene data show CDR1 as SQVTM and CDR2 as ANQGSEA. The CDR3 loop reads CSGQSSAPQGEQFF. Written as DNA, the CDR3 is TGCAGCGGTCAATCATCCGCGCCCCAGGGTGAGCAGTTCTTC.